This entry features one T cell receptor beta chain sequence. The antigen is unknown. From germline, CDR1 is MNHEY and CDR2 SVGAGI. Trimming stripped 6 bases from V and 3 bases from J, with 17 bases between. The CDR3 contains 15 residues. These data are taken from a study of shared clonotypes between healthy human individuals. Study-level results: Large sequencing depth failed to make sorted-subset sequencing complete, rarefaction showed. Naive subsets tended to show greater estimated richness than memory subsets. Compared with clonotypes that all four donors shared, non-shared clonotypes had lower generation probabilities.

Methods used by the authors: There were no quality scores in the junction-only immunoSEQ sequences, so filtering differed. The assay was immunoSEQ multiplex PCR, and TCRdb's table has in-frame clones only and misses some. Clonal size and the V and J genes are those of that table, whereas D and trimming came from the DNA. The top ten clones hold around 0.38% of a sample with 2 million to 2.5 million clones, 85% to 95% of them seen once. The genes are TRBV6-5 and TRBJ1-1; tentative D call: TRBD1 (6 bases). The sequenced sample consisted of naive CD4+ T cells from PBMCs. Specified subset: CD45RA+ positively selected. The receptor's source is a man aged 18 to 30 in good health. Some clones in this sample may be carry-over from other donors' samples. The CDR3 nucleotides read TGTGCCAGCAGACCCGGGGGCGGTCGGTACACTGAAGCTTTCTTT. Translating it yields CASRPGGGRYTEAFF.